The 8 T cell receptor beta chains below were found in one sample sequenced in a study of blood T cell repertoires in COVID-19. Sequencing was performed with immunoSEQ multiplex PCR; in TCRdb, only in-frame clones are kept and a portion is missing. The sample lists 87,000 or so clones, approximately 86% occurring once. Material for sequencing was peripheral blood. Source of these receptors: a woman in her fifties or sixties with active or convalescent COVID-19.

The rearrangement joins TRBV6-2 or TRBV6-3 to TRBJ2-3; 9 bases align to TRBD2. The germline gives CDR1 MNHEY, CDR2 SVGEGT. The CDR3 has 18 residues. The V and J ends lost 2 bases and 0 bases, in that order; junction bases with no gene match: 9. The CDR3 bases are TGTGCCAGCAGTTACCAGGGGGTCCTAGCGGGGAGCACAGATACGCAGTATTTT. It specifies CASSYQGVLAGSTDTQYF.

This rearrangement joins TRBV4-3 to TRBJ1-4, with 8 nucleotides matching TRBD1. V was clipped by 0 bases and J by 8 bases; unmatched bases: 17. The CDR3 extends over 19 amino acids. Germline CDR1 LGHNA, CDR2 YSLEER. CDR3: CASSQDPGQGASTQEKLFF. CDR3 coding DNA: TGCGCCAGCAGCCAAGATCCCGGACAGGGTGCAAGTACTCAAGAAAAACTGTTTTTT.

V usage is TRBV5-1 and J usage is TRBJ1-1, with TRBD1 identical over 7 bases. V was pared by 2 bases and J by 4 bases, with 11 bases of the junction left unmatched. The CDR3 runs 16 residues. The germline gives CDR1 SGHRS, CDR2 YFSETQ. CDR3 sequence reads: CASSFTGEQRGTEAFF. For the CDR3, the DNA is TGCGCCAGCAGCTTCACAGGGGAACAGCGCGGCACTGAAGCTTTCTTT.

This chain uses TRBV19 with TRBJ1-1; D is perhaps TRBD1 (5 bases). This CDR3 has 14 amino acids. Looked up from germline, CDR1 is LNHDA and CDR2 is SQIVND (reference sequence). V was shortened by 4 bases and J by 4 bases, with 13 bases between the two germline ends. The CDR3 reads CASSNVGGFTEAFF. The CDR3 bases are TGTGCCAGTAGTAACGTGGGGGGGTTCACTGAAGCTTTCTTT.

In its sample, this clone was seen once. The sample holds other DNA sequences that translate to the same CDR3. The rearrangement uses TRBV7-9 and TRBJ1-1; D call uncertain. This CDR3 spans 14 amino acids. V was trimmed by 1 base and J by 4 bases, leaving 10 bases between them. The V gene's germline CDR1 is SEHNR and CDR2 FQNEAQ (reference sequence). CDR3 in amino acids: CASSLEGGGTEAFF. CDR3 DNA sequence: TGTGCCAGCAGCTTAGAGGGCGGAGGCACTGAAGCTTTCTTT. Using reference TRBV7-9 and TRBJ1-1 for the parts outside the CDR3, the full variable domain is DTGVSQNPRHKITKRGQNVTFRCDPISEHNRLYWYRQTLGQGPEFLTYFQNEAQLEKSRLLSDRFSAERPKGSFSTLEIQRTEQGDSAMYLCASSLEGGGTEAFFGQGTRLTVV.

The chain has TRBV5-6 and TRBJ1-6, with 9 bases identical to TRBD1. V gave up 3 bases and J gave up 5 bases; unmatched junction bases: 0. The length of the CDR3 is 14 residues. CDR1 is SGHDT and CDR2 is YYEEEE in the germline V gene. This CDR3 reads CASSWDRDNSPLHF. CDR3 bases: TGTGCCAGCAGCTGGGACAGGGATAATTCACCCCTCCACTTT.

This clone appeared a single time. DNA of the CDR3: TGTGCCAGCAGTTTCCTCTCTGGACAGGGGGTCTATGGCTACACCTTC. Its translation is CASSFLSGQGVYGYTF. The chain links TRBV27 to TRBJ1-2; TRBD1 matches at 10 bases. The V segment lost 3 bases and the J segment 4 bases; nucleotides outside the gene matches: 8. Germline CDR1 reads MNHEY; CDR2 reads SMNVEV (reference sequence). This CDR3 spans 16 amino acids.

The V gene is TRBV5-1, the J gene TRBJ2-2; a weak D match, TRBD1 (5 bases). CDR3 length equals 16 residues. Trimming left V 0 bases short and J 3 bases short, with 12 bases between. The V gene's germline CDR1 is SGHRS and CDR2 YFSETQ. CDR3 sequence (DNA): TGCGCCAGCAGCTTGGCGGCAGGGCGGTACACCGGGGAGCTGTTTTTT. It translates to CASSLAAGRYTGELFF. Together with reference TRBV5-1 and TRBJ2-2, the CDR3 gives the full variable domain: KAGVTQTPRYLIKTRGQQVTLSCSPISGHRSVSWYQQTPGQGLQFLFEYFSETQRNKGNFPGRFSGRQFSNSRSEMNVSTLELGDSALYLCASSLAAGRYTGELFFGEGSRLTVL.